The clone carrying this T cell receptor beta chain has a count of ten or more. Its matching antigen is unknown. CDR1 and CDR2 from the germline V gene are DFQATT and SNEGSKA (reference sequence). The CDR3 sequence is 12 residues long. After removal of 6 bases from V and 3 bases from J, the junction contained 5 bases not matched to a gene. This specimen belongs to a study of T cells after yellow fever vaccination. The study, taken as a whole, reports: Among primary-vaccination clones, most reappeared after the booster, at approximately 97% for CD4 and more than 85% for CD8.

The 5'RACE template-switching step produced TCR cDNA and added a universal primer site and UMIs. Using its own MiXCR run on the 5' RACE reads, TCRdb lists one record per CDR3 protein. The profile shows fewer than 450,000 distinct CDR3 sequences, roughly 11% of them singletons. The gene calls are TRBV20-1 and TRBJ2-7, with 7 bases that match TRBD1. The sequence was collected from a man younger than 35 who received the YFV17D yellow fever vaccine. This material consisted of PBMCs, taken on the day of the first yellow fever vaccination. CDR3 coding DNA: TGCAGTGCCCGCCGGGACAGCTACGAGCAGTACTTC. It is translated as CSARRDSYEQYF.